This is a list of T cell receptor beta chains from one sample in a study of blood T cell repertoires in COVID-19. Profiling relied on immunoSEQ multiplex PCR, and the TCRdb table lists in-frame clones only, not all of them. The profile shows approximately 140,000 clones, approximately 78% of them singletons. The specimen was peripheral blood. The receptors come from a human donor with acute or convalescent COVID-19. The donor label of this sample is uncertain. The CDR3 runs from the conserved cysteine through the conserved F or W. D genes are given only for firm matches. Clone size is shown for a subset of rows, as once, few, many or a class of expanded clone.

d_gene	v_gene	abundance	j_gene	CDR3aa	CDR3nt
.	TRBV6-5	.	TRBJ2-5	CASSRGPRQETQYF	TGTGCCAGCAGCCGGGGTCCCCGCCAAGAGACCCAGTACTTC
TRBD1	TRBV6-5	.	TRBJ1-4	CASSSRTGVGEKLFF	TGTGCCAGCAGTTCTCGGACAGGGGTGGGGGAAAAACTGTTTTTT
TRBD1	TRBV4-1	.	TRBJ1-2	CASSRQGGSYGYTF	TGCGCCAGCAGCCGTCAAGGGGGCAGCTATGGCTACACCTTC
.	TRBV6-6	.	TRBJ1-1	CALRSTTEAFF	TGTGCTTTGCGAAGTACCACTGAAGCTTTCTTT
.	TRBV7-9	.	TRBJ1-1	CASSVKQGTTLSEAFF	TGTGCCAGCAGCGTTAAGCAGGGTACGACCCTATCTGAAGCTTTCTTT
TRBD1	TRBV30	.	TRBJ1-1	CAWSGLGQGRPEAFF	TGTGCCTGGAGTGGTTTGGGACAGGGTAGACCTGAAGCTTTCTTT
TRBD1	TRBV19	.	TRBJ1-6	CASSTTGTGDSPLHF	TGTGCCAGTAGTACCACCGGGACAGGGGATTCACCCCTCCACTTT
TRBD1	TRBV7-6	.	TRBJ2-7	CASSARTGSSYEQYF	TGTGCCAGCAGCGCTAGGACAGGGAGCTCCTACGAGCAGTACTTC
.	TRBV6-5	once	TRBJ1-5	CASSYEAAWPQHF	TGTGCCAGCAGTTACGAGGCAGCTTGGCCCCAGCATTTT
.	TRBV7-6	.	TRBJ1-1	CASSSRTTGSTEAFF	TGTGCCAGCAGCTCCCGTACCACAGGGAGCACTGAAGCTTTCTTT
.	TRBV4-1	few	TRBJ1-2	CASSQAGQGNGYTF	TGCGCCAGCAGCCAAGCCGGCCAGGGGAATGGCTACACCTTC
TRBD2	TRBV9	few	TRBJ2-2	CASSGSGGANTGELFF	TGTGCCAGCAGTGGATCCGGGGGGGCGAACACCGGGGAGCTGTTTTTT
.	TRBV4-1	many	TRBJ1-6	CASSQDYMGSSYNSPLHF	TGCGCCAGCAGCCAAGATTATATGGGGAGCTCCTATAATTCACCCCTCCACTTT
.	TRBV6-1	.	TRBJ1-4	CASSDNGARGLFF	TGTGCCAGCAGTGACAATGGAGCGCGGGGGCTGTTTTTT
TRBD1	TRBV15	few	TRBJ2-1	CATSGWTGSSNEQFF	TGTGCCACCAGCGGTTGGACAGGGAGTTCGAATGAGCAGTTCTTC
.	TRBV30	.	TRBJ2-1	CAWESRRPRDSVNNEQFF	TGTGCCTGGGAGAGTAGACGCCCGCGGGACTCCGTAAACAATGAGCAGTTCTTC
.	TRBV30	.	TRBJ1-2	CAWIPDTYYGYTF	TGTGCCTGGATTCCGGACACTTACTATGGCTACACCTTC
.	TRBV29-1	.	TRBJ2-1	CSVGLAVNEQFF	TGCAGCGTTGGATTGGCGGTGAATGAGCAGTTCTTC
TRBD1	TRBV7-6	once	TRBJ2-4	CASGRQGENIQYF	TGTGCCAGCGGGAGACAGGGGGAAAACATTCAGTACTTC
.	TRBV6-6	.	TRBJ1-6	CASRGGGNHSPLHF	TGTGCCAGCAGGGGAGGTGGAAACCATTCACCCCTCCACTTT
TRBD1	TRBV6-4	.	TRBJ1-2	CASSTTGTYGYTF	TGTGCCAGCAGCACGACAGGGACCTATGGCTACACCTTC
.	TRBV20-1	.	TRBJ2-5	CSASWVAQETQYF	TGCAGTGCTAGTTGGGTAGCCCAAGAGACCCAGTACTTC
TRBD1	TRBV5-1	few	TRBJ1-2	CASSLAPLDRGGGNYGYTF	TGCGCCAGCAGCTTGGCCCCCCTGGACAGGGGAGGGGGTAACTATGGCTACACCTTC
.	TRBV2	.	TRBJ2-5	CASSETVFETQYF	TGTGCCAGCAGTGAAACGGTGTTTGAGACCCAGTACTTC
TRBD1	TRBV18	.	TRBJ2-7	CASSLRQGAAEQYF	TGTGCCAGCTCACTAAGACAGGGGGCGGCGGAGCAGTACTTC
TRBD1	TRBV12-3/TRBV12-4	.	TRBJ1-2	CASTLGQFRGYTF	TGTGCCAGCACCTTGGGACAGTTCCGTGGCTACACCTTC
.	TRBV2	.	TRBJ1-2	CASIPSITGGYGYTF	TGTGCCAGCATCCCTTCGATCACGGGGGGCTATGGCTACACCTTC
TRBD1	TRBV30	.	TRBJ1-5	CAWSPGQDQPQHF	TGTGCCTGGAGCCCGGGACAGGATCAGCCCCAGCATTTT
TRBD1	TRBV6-5	once	TRBJ2-5	CASSSDRLGKTQYF	TGTGCCAGCAGTTCGGACAGGCTAGGAAAGACCCAGTACTTC
TRBD2	TRBV5-1	.	TRBJ2-7	CASSLLAGVSYEQYF	TGCGCCAGCAGCTTACTAGCGGGGGTCTCCTACGAGCAGTACTTC
TRBD1	TRBV2	.	TRBJ1-2	CASSRTGGEVRGYTF	TGTGCCAGCAGCAGAACAGGGGGCGAGGTACGTGGCTACACCTTC
.	TRBV20-1	.	TRBJ2-7	CSAIQGAAQYF	TGCAGTGCGATACAGGGTGCCGCGCAGTACTTC
.	TRBV9	.	TRBJ2-2	CASSVVVGGWAGRNTGELFF	TGTGCCAGCAGCGTAGTAGTAGGGGGTTGGGCAGGGCGGAACACCGGGGAGCTGTTTTTT
TRBD1	TRBV3-1/TRBV3-2	few	TRBJ2-1	CASSQSRDRAMYNEQFF	TGTGCCAGCAGCCAGAGTAGGGACAGGGCCATGTACAATGAGCAGTTCTTC
.	TRBV19	.	TRBJ1-5	CASSLRENQPQHF	TGTGCCAGTAGTCTACGGGAGAATCAGCCCCAGCATTTT
.	TRBV10-1	.	TRBJ1-2	CASTRGGSYTF	TGCGCCAGCACCCGGGGGGGAAGCTACACCTTC
TRBD2	TRBV16	.	TRBJ2-1	CASSQSRQRGEVDEQFF	TGTGCCAGCAGCCAATCCCGCCAGCGGGGGGAGGTGGATGAGCAGTTCTTC
TRBD1	TRBV7-2	.	TRBJ2-7	CASSFRTGAHEQYF	TGTGCCAGCAGCTTCCGGACAGGGGCCCACGAGCAGTACTTC
TRBD1	TRBV30	.	TRBJ1-6	CAWTWDSSYNSPLHF	TGTGCCTGGACTTGGGACAGCTCCTATAATTCACCCCTCCACTTT
TRBD1	TRBV6-6	.	TRBJ1-1	CASCQTGGRGTEAFF	TGTGCCAGCTGCCAAACAGGGGGCCGGGGCACTGAAGCTTTCTTT
.	TRBV6-5	few	TRBJ2-7	CASSYGPGSPYEQYF	TGTGCCAGCAGTTACGGGCCAGGGTCACCCTACGAGCAGTACTTC
TRBD1	TRBV27	.	TRBJ1-2	CASSLGQGAWYGYTF	TGTGCCAGCAGTTTAGGCCAGGGGGCTTGGTATGGCTACACCTTC
TRBD1	TRBV19	.	TRBJ1-5	CASSIVADRYQPQHF	TGTGCCAGTAGTATAGTAGCGGACAGGTATCAGCCCCAGCATTTT
.	TRBV5-1	.	TRBJ2-5	CASSSESGVGTQYF	TGCGCCAGCAGCTCCGAATCAGGCGTCGGGACCCAGTACTTC
TRBD2	TRBV10-1	.	TRBJ2-5	CASSEGTSGGTQYF	TGCGCCAGCAGTGAAGGGACTAGCGGGGGGACCCAGTACTTC